This T cell receptor (beta chain) was recovered during a study of identical twins' blood T cells. The V gene's germline CDR1 is MDHEN and CDR2 SYDVKM. CDR3 size: 15 residues. V shed 2 bases and J 2 bases; nucleotides not matched to a gene: 3. At least ten counts were recorded for this clonotype. A previously described protocol, modified, built RNA-based TCR cDNA libraries. Source study methods: Per-library CDR3 reads ranged about 2 to 3.6 million; clonotypes, ~95,000 to ~550,000. Via MiXCR, TCRdb re-called the 5' RACE reads, giving one row per CDR3 protein. In this record, the V and J calls reflect TCRdb's handling and not the investigators' own analysis. The table records around 380,000 distinct CDR3 sequences, about 28% of them present only once.

This sequence joins TRBV28 and TRBJ1-3, with 7 nucleotides matching TRBD1. Sequenced sample: PBMCs. This TCR was sampled from a woman aged 18-49 years in good health. The CDR3 DNA follows: TGTGCCAGCAGTTTAGAGGGGGCCCCTGGAAACACCATATATTTT. Protein product: CASSLEGAPGNTIYF.